This section outlines one T cell receptor (beta chain) sequence together with its context. TCRdb keeps only in-frame clones here, not all; method: immunoSEQ multiplex PCR. The sample lists roughly 200,000 clones; 85% were seen once. The data stem from a study of blood T cell repertoires in COVID-19. Study context: The samples span acute and convalescent COVID-19 from the United States, Italy and Spain. PBMCs, B-cell-depleted T cells, or T cells provided the cDNA or gDNA that made up the material.

Two negative PCRs, clearance, or symptom resolution had been documented for recovered Cohort 3 donors. The CDR3 is 15 amino acids. CDR1 and CDR2 from the germline V gene are MRHNA and SNTAGT. The ends lost 8 bases at V and 5 bases at J; junction bases unmatched: 12. Sequencing was performed on PBMCs or T cells enriched from blood (not recorded which). V usage is TRBV6-4 and J usage is TRBJ2-5, with 9 positions matching TRBD1. This TCR was recovered from a middle-aged man who had recovered from COVID-19. The CDR3 nucleotides read TGTGCCAGCGAGTATTGGGGACAGGGTAGGGAGACCCAGTACTTC. Translating it yields CASEYWGQGRETQYF.